The 6 T cell receptor beta chains below all came from one sample that was sequenced in a study of blood T cells in healthy people across ages. Combining a sample-barcoded 5' primer with a J-beta primer mix, a second PCR ran for 7 to 11 cycles. TCRdb analysed the 5' RACE reads with MiXCR anew, one entry per CDR3 protein. This sample has around 2 million distinct CDR3 sequences, with about 39% found just once. The specimen sequenced was blood. The receptors stem from a human donor in good health.

This clonotype was seen a few times. This chain connects TRBV15 to TRBJ2-7; no reliable D call. V was clipped by 8 bases and J by 5 bases, with 10 bases between them. Looked up from germline, CDR1 is LNHNV and CDR2 is YYDKDF (reference sequence). This CDR3 region has 11 residues. The CDR3 reads CATGIWDEQYF. DNA for the CDR3: TGTGCCACCGGGATCTGGGACGAGCAGTACTTC.

The genes are TRBV4-1 and TRBJ1-4; no clear D. Between the trimmed V and J ends, which lost 4 bases and 7 bases, there was a span of 13 bases. Germline loops: CDR1 MGHRA, CDR2 YSYEKL. CDR3 length: 14 amino acids. The CDR3 sequence is CASSLGSRVEKLFF. DNA of the CDR3: TGCGCCAGCAGCCTAGGCAGTAGGGTTGAAAAACTGTTTTTT.

The CDR3 DNA sequence: TGTGCCACCAGCATGACAGGGACTTCACCCCTCCACTTT. Protein product: CATSMTGTSPLHF. This chain joins TRBV15 and TRBJ1-6; 7 nucleotides match TRBD1. The germline V gene has CDR1 LNHNV and CDR2 YYDKDF (reference sequence). The CDR3 has 13 residues. The V and J ends lost 4 bases and 9 bases, in that order; junction bases with no gene match: 3.

Here the CDR3 reads CASSLWGPREQFF. CDR3 DNA: TGTGCCAGCAGCTTATGGGGACCCCGTGAGCAGTTCTTC. This sequence joins TRBV7-8 and TRBJ2-1, with D possibly being TRBD1 or TRBD2 (5 bases each). Germline lookup yields CDR1 SGHVS and CDR2 FQNEAQ. CDR3 length: 13 amino acids. V gave up 2 bases and J gave up 9 bases, with 11 bases separating them. The complete variable domain, with remaining parts taken from reference TRBV7-8 and TRBJ2-1, reads GAGVSQSPRYKVAKRGQDVALRCDPISGHVSLFWYQQALGQGPEFLTYFQNEAQLDKSGLPSDRFFAERPEGSVSTLKIQRTQQEDSAVYLCASSLWGPREQFFGPGTRLTVL.

As to this clonotype: Relative to the germline gene, one junction end is altered; a read error may explain this. The V and J genes are TRBV12-3 or TRBV12-4 and TRBJ2-5; 9 bases map to TRBD2. The CDR3 has 19 residues. CDR3: CASSLEEVERGDFQETQYF. CDR3 DNA sequence: TGCGCCAGCAGTTTAGAGGAGGTTGAGCGGGGGGACTTCCAAGAGACCCAGTACTTC.

This clonotype has a count of ten or more. Here the CDR3 reads CASSGRGDNSPLHF. In DNA form, the CDR3 reads TGTGCCAGCAGTGGGCGAGGAGATAATTCACCCCTCCACTTT. V is TRBV6-1 and J is TRBJ1-6; D unclear. CDR1 and CDR2 (germline): MNHNS, SASEGT. With 4 bases removed from V and 5 bases from J, the gap between germline ends came to 9 bases. The CDR3 length is 14 residues.